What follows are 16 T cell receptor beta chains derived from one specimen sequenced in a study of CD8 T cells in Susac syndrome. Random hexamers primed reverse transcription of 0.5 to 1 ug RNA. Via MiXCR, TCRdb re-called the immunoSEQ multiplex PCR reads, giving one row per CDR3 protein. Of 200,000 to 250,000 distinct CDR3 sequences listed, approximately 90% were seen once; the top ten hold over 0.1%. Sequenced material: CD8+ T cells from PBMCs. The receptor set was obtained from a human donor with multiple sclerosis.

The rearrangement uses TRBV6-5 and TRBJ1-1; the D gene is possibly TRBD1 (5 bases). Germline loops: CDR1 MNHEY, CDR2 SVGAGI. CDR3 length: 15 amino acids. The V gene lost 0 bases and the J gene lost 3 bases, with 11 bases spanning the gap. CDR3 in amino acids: CASSYSQGGYTEAFF. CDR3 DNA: TGTGCCAGCAGTTACTCGCAGGGAGGGTACACTGAAGCTTTCTTT.

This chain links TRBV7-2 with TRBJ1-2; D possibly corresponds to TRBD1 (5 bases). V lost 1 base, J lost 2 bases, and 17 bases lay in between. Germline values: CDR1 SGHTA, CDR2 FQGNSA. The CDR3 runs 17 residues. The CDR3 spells CASSLVPRDWRNYGYTF. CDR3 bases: TGTGCCAGCAGCTTAGTACCCCGGGACTGGAGAAACTATGGCTACACCTTC.

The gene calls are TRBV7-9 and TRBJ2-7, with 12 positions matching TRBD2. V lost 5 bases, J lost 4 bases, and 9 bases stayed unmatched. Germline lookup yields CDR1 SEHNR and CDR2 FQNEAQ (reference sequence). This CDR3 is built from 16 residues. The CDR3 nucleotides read TGTGCCAGCAGCACCCGGACTAGCGGGAATCTTTACGAGCAGTACTTC. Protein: CASSTRTSGNLYEQYF. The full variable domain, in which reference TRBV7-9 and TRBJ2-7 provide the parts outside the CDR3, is DTGVSQNPRHKITKRGQNVTFRCDPISEHNRLYWYRQTLGQGPEFLTYFQNEAQLEKSRLLSDRFSAERPKGSFSTLEIQRTEQGDSAMYLCASSTRTSGNLYEQYFGPGTRLTVT.

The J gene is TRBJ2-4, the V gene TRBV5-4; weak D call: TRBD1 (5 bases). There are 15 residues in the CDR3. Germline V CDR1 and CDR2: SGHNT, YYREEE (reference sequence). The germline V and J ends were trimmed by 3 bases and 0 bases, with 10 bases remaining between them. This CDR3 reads CASSSLTGAKNIQYF. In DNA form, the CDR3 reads TGTGCCAGCAGCTCCTTAACAGGAGCCAAAAACATTCAGTACTTC.

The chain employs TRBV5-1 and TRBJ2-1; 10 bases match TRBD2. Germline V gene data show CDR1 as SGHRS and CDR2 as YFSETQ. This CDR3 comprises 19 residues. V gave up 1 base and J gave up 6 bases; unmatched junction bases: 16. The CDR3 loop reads CASSLQSPILAGAGNEQFF. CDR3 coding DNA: TGCGCCAGCAGCTTGCAAAGCCCAATTCTAGCGGGAGCCGGCAATGAGCAGTTCTTC.

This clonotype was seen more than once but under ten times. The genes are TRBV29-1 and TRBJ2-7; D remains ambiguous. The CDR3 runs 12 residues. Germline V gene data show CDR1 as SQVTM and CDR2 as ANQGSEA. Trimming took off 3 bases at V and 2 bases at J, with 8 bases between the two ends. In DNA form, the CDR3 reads TGCAGCGTTGAGGGCAGAACCTACGAGCAGTACTTC. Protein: CSVEGRTYEQYF.

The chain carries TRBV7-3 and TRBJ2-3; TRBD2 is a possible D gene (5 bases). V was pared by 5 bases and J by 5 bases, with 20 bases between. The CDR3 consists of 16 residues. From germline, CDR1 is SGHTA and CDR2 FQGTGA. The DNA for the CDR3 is TGTGCCAGCAGCGCTTTGGGAGCCGGAGGTATAGATACGCAGTATTTT. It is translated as CASSALGAGGIDTQYF.

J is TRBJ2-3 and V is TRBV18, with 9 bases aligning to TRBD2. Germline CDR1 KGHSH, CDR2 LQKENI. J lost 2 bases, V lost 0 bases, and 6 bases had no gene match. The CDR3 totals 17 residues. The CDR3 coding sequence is TGTGCCAGCTCACCACCGGGACTAGCCCGATTCACAGATACGCAGTATTTT. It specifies CASSPPGLARFTDTQYF.

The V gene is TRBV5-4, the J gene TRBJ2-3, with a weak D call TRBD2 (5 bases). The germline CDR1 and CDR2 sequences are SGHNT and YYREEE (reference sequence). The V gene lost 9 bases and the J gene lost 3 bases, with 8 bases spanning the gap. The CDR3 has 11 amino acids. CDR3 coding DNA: TGTGCCACCAGAGGGACAGATACGCAGTATTTT. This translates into CATRGTDTQYF. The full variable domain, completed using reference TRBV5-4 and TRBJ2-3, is ETGVTQSPTHLIKTRGQQVTLRCSSQSGHNTVSWYQQALGQGPQFIFQYYREEENGRGNFPPRFSGLQFPNYSSELNVNALELDDSALYLCATRGTDTQYFGPGTRLTVL.

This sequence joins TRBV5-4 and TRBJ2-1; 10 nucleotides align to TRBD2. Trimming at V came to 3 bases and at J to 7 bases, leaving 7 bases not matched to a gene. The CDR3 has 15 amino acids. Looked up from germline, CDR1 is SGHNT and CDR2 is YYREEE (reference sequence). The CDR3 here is CASSYGLAVANEQFF. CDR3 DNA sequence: TGTGCCAGCAGCTACGGACTAGCGGTTGCTAATGAGCAGTTCTTC.

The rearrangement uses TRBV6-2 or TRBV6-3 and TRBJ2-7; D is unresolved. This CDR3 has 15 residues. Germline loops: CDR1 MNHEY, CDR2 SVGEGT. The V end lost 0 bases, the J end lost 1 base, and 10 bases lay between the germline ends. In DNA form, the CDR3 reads TGTGCCAGCAGTTACTCGACGTTAGGGTCCTACGAGCAGTACTTC. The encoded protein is CASSYSTLGSYEQYF.

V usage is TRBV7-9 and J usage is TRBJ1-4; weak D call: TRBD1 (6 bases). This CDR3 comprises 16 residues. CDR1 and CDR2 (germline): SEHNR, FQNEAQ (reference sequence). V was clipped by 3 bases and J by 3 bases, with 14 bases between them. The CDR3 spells CASSFGTSGANEKLFF. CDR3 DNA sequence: TGTGCCAGCAGCTTTGGTACCTCAGGGGCTAATGAAAAACTGTTTTTT.

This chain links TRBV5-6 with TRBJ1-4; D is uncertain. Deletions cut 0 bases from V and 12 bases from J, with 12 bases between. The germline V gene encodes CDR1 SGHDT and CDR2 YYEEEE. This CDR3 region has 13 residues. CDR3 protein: CASSLVAGRELFF. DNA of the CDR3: TGTGCCAGCAGCTTGGTTGCAGGACGAGAACTGTTTTTT.

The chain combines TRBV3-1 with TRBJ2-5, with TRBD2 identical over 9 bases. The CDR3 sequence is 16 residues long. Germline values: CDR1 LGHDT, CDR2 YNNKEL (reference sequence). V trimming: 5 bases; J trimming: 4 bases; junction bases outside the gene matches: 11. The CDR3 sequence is CASSSEVRGGVETQYF. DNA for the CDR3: TGTGCCAGCAGCTCCGAAGTGCGGGGGGGCGTAGAGACCCAGTACTTC.

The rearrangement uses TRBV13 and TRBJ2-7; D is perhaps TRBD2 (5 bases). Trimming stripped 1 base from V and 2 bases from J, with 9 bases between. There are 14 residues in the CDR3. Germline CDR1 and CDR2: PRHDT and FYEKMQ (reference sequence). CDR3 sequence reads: CASSLVGKTYEQYF. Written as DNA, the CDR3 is TGTGCCAGCAGCTTAGTCGGGAAGACCTACGAGCAGTACTTC.

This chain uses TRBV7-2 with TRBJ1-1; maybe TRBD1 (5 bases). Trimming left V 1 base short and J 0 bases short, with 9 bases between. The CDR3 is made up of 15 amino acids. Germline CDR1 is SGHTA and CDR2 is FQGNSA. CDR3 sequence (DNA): TGTGCCAGCAGCTTAGAGAGACAGATGAACACTGAAGCTTTCTTT. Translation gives CASSLERQMNTEAFF.